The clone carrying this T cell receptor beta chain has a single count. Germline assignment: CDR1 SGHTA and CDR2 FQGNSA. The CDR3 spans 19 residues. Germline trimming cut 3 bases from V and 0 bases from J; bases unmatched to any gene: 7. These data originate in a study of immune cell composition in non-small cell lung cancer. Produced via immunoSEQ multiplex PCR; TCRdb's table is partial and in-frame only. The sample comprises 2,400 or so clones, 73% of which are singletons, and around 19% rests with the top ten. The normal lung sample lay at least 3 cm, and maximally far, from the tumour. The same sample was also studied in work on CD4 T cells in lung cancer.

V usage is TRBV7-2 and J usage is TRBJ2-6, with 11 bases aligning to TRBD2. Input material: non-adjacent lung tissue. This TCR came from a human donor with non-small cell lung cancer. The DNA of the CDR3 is TGTGCCAGCAGCTTTCGTACTAGCGGGAGAGTCTCTGGGGCCAACGTCCTGACTTTC. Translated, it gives CASSFRTSGRVSGANVLTF. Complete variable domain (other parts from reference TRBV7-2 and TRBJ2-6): GAGVSQSPSNKVTEKGKDVELRCDPISGHTALYWYRQSLGQGLEFLIYFQGNSAPDKSGLPSDRFSAERTGGSVSTLTIQRTQQEDSAVYLCASSFRTSGRVSGANVLTFGAGSRLTVL.